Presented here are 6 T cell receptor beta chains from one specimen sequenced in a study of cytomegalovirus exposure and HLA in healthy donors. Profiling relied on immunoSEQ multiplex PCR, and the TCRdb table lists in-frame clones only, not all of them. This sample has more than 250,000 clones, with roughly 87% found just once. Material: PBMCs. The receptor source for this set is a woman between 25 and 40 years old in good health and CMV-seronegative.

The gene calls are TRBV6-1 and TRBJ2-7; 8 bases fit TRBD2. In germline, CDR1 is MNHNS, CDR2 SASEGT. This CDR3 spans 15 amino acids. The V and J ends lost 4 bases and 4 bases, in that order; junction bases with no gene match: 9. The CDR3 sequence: CASSAGGRGGYEQYF. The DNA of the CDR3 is TGTGCCAGCAGTGCGGGGGGGCGAGGTGGGTACGAGCAGTACTTC.

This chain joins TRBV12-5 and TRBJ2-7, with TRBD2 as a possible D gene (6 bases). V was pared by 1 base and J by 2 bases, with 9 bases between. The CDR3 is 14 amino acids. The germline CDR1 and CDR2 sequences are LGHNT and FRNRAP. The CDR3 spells CASGLGGATYEQYF. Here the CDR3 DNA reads TGTGCTAGTGGTTTGGGCGGGGCTACCTACGAGCAGTACTTC. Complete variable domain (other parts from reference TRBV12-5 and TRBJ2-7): DARVTQTPRHKVTEMGQEVTMRCQPILGHNTVFWYRQTMMQGLELLAYFRNRAPLDDSGMPKDRFSAEMPDATLATLKIQPSEPRDSAVYFCASGLGGATYEQYFGPGTRLTVT.

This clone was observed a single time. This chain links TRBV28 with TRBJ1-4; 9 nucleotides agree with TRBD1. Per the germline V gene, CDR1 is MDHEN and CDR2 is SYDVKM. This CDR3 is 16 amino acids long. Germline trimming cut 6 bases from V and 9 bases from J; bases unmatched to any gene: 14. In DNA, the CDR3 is TGTGCCAGCAGCCCCGATGGCCCCGGGACAGGGAAAAAACTGTTTTTT. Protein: CASSPDGPGTGKKLFF.

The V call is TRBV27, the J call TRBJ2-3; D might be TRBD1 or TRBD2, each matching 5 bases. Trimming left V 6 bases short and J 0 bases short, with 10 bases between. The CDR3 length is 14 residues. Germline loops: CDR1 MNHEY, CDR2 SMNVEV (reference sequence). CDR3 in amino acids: CASSWGISTDTQYF. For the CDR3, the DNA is TGTGCCAGCAGCTGGGGGATCAGCACAGATACGCAGTATTTT.

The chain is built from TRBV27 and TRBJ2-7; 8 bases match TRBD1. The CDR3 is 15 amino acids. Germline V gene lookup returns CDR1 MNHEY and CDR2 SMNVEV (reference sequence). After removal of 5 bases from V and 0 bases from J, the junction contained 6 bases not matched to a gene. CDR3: CASSPGQGISYEQYF. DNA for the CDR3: TGTGCCAGCAGTCCTGGACAGGGCATCTCCTACGAGCAGTACTTC.

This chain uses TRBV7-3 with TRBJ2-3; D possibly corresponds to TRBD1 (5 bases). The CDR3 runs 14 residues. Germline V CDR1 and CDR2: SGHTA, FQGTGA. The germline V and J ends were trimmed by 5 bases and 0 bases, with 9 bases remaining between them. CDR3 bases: TGTGCCAGCAGCCCCTGGGGCAGCACAGATACGCAGTATTTT. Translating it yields CASSPWGSTDTQYF.